One T cell receptor beta chain is described in this entry. This clonotype was recorded at least ten times. Its antigen target is currently unknown. Base quality data are lacking; no much larger clone is found one base away. V and J lose 10 bases and 9 bases, and a span of 10 bases separates them. Including cysteine and phenylalanine, the CDR3 has 10 amino acids. The retained sequence is limited to the CDR3, 30 bases, with the frame set at the first base. The 35 to 40 donors, aged roughly 6 to 90 years, were systemically healthy Caucasian individuals from Russia. Ten milliliters of peripheral blood were drawn from each donor into EDTA-treated Vacutainer tubes. Ficoll-Paque density-gradient centrifugation was used to isolate PBMCs, with at least 7 million obtained per sample. Trizol reagent was used to extract total RNA from the PBMCs, yielding at least 5.5 micrograms per sample. The percentages of naive CD45RAhigh/CD27high T cells were determined by flow cytometry on a PBMC aliquot from every donor.

These data belong to a study of blood T cells in healthy people across ages (dated by TCRdb to between 2014 and 2017). At the level of the whole study: In model experiments, roughly one uniquely barcoded TCR beta cDNA molecule per two T cells was captured by template switching. Two additional independent replicas of 1 million unique cDNA reads from the same blood draw were analyzed for two donors (one aged 18 to 29 and one aged 80 or older). Donors were grouped into four age groups: young (average roughly 16 years), middle-aged (39), aged (around 62) and long-lived (over 80). To avoid experimental bias, donors of different ages were randomly spread across the sequencing lanes. To track age-related changes in TCR beta repertoire diversity, the study relied on deep sequencing normalized with unique cDNA molecular identifiers. The full study reports these points: Estimates of total diversity based on one million sequenced T cells were considered lower bounds and underestimates. Because profiling used bulk unsorted PBMCs, naive and antigen-experienced compartments could not be compared conclusively. As age increased, observed TCR beta diversity per million T cells dropped in a roughly linear way, and a significant reduction was already evident by age 40. There was a strong correlation between observed TCR beta diversity and the percentage of naive T cells measured by flow cytometry. The long-lived group showed more naive CD4+ T cells, fewer expanded clones and increased TCR diversity than the aged group, suggesting age selection. The CMV infection status of donors was not known, potentially confounding age-related changes in expanded clonotypes.

Libraries were made using 5' RACE. TCRdb records Illumina HiSeq 2500 as the sequencer. A second PCR of about 6 to 12 cycles was run with a J-beta primer mix and a sample-barcoded 5' primer. A unique molecular identifier was introduced onto each TCR beta cDNA molecule by a template-switch 5' adaptor carrying 12 random nucleotides. At least 2.5 million CDR3-containing paired-end reads were obtained from each sample. First-strand cDNA synthesis was performed from all RNA using the Mint cDNA synthesis kit, with priming by a TRBC-specific oligonucleotide. After uracil-DNA glycosylase treatment, a first 18-cycle PCR used universal primers M1SS and BC2_uni_R on all cDNA. For the original study's pipeline: For normalization, 1 million high-quality reads, each with a distinct molecular identifier, were randomly selected from each sample. Instead of being binned into consensus sequences, reads with shared molecular identifiers were discarded. CDR3 identification, clonotype clustering and error correction used MiTCR with a Q25 quality threshold and the strictest error-elimination algorithm. Lower-bound total TCR beta diversity was estimated with a nonparametric unseen species model using Euler transformation. Using fastp trimming at Q25 and MiXCR clonotype assembly, TCRdb reanalyzed the public sequencing data and kept in-frame beta chains. Rows are unified per CDR3 protein, each entry keeping the most common DNA and genes. The V and J calls here are based on TCRdb, not the publication. In all, the sample holds about 1,600,000 distinct CDR3 sequences, and 42% of those were seen once. 6.5% to 10% of the sample is in the top ten clones.

The material sequenced was blood. The receptor chain draws on TRBV12-3 or TRBV12-4 and TRBJ2-1; the D segment cannot be called with confidence. This sequence was found in a woman in her late teens or twenties in good health. The sequenced DNA is TGTGCCACTGCGGCTCTTGAGCAGTTCTTC. Its translation reads: CATAALEQFF.